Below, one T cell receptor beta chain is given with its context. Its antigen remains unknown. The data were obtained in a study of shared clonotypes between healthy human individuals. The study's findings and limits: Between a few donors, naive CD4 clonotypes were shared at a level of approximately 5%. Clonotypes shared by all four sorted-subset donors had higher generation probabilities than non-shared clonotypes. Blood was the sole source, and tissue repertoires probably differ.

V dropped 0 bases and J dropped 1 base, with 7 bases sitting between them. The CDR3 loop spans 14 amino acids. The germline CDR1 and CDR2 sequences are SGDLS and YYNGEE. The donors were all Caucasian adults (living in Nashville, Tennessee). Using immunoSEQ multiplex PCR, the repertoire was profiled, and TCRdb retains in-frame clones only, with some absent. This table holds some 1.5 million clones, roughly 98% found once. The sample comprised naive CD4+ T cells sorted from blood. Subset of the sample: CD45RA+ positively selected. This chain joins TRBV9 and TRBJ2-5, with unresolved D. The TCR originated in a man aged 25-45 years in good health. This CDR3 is CASSVGWSQETQYF. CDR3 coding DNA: TGTGCCAGCAGCGTAGGGTGGAGCCAAGAGACCCAGTACTTC.